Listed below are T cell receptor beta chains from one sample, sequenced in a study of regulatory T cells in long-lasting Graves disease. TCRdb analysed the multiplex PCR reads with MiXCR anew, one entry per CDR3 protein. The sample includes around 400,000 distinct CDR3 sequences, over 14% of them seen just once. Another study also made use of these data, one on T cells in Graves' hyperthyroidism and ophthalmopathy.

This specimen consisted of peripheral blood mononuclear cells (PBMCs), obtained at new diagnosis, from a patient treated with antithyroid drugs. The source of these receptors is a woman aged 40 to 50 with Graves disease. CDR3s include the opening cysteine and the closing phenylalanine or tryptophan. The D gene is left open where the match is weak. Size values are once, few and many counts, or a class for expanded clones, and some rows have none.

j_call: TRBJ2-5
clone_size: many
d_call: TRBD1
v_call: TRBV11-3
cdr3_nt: TGTGCCAGCAGCTCAACCGGGACAGGGTACCAAGAGACCCAGTACTTC
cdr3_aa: CASSSTGTGYQETQYF

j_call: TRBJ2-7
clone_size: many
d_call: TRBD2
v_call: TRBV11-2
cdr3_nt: TGTGCCAGCAGCTTAAGCGGGAAGGTCTACGAGCAGTACTTC
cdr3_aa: CASSLSGKVYEQYF

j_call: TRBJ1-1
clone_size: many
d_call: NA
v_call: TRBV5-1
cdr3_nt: TGCGCCAGCAGCGAGAGACAGGCTACGAACACTGAAGCTTTCTTT
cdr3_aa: CASSERQATNTEAFF

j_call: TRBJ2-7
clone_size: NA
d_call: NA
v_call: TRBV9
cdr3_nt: TGTGCCAGCAGCGCGGGGACAGCGGGCGGGGGCTCCTACGAGCAGTACTTC
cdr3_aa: CASSAGTAGGGSYEQYF

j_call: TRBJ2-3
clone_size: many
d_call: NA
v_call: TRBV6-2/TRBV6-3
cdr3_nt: TGTGCCAGCGGTCGGCGGGACGCCTACACGCAGTATTTT
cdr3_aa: CASGRRDAYTQYF

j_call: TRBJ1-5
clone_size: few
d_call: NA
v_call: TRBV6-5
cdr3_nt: TGTGCCAGCAGTTACTCGGGGAGTTTGGGGCCCCAGCATTTT
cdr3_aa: CASSYSGSLGPQHF

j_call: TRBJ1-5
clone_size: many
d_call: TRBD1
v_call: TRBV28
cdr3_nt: TGTGCCGCAGGGGGATCCTATAGCAATCAGCCCCAGCATTTT
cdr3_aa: CAAGGSYSNQPQHF

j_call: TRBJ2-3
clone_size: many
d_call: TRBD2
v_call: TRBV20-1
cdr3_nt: TGCAGTGCTAGCGGACCCAGATTAGGACTAGCTCGTAAAGATACGCAGTATTTT
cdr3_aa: CSASGPRLGLARKDTQYF

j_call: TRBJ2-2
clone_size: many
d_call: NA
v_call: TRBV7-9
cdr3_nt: TGTGCCAGCAGAACCGGGGGAATCACCGGGGAGCTGTTTTTT
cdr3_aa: CASRTGGITGELFF

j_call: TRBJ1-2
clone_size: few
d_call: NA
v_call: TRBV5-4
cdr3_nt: TGTGCCAGCAGCTTTTCAGGCTATGGCTACACCTTC
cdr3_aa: CASSFSGYGYTF

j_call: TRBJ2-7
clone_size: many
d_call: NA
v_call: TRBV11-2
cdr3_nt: TGTGCCAGCAGCTTAGATGGGGACGGGTACGAGCAGTACTTC
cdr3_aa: CASSLDGDGYEQYF

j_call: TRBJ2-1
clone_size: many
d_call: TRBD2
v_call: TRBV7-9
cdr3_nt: TGTGCCAGCACTCGAGCGGGACTAGCGGTACCAAGGGAGCAGTTCTTC
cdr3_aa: CASTRAGLAVPREQFF

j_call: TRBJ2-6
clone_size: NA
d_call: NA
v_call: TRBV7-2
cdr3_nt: TGTGCCAGCAGCTTAGGGGGGGCCCTTCTCTCTGGGGCCAACGTCCTGACTTTC
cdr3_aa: CASSLGGALLSGANVLTF

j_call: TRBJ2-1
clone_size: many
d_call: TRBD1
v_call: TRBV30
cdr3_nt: TGTGCCTGGTGCCCGGGACAGGGGGCCGATGAGCAGTTCTTC
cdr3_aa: CAWCPGQGADEQFF

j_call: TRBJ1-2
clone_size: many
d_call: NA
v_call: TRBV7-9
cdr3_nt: TGTGCCAGCAGCTCCGTCCTCGGTGGCTACACCTTC
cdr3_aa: CASSSVLGGYTF

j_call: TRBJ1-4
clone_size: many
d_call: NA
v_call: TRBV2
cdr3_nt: TGTGCCAGCAGAGCGGGCCCGTGGCAAAAACTGTTTTTT
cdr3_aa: CASRAGPWQKLFF

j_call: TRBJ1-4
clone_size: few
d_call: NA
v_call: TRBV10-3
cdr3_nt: TGTGCCATCAGTGAGTCAGGGAATGAAAAACTGTTTTTT
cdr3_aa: CAISESGNEKLFF

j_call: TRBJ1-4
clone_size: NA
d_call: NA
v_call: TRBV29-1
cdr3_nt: TGCAGCGTACAACGTAATGAAAAACTGTTTTTT
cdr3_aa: CSVQRNEKLFF

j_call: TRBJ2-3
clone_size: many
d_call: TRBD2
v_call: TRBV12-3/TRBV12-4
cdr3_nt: TGTGCCAGCAGTAAAGGACTAGCGGACCGATTTAAGTTCACAGATACGCAGTATTTT
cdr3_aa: CASSKGLADRFKFTDTQYF

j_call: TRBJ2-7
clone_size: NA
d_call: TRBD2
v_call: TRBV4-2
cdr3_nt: TGTGCCAGCAGCCAAGATCTGTCCCGGGAGGGACGCTCCTACGAGCCGTACTTC
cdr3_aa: CASSQDLSREGRSYEPYF

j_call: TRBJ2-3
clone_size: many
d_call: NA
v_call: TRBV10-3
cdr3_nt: TGTGCCATCAGTGCATCCAGGGGCAACACAGATACGCAGTATTTT
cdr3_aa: CAISASRGNTDTQYF

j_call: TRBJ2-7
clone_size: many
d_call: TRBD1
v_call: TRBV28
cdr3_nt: TGTGCCAGCAGTTTCGAACCTCTTAAAAAGACAGGGGGCACCTACGAGCAGTACTTC
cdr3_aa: CASSFEPLKKTGGTYEQYF

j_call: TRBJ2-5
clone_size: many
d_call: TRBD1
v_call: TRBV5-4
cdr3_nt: TGTGCCAGCAGCCCACAGGGGGCTGTACGAGAGACCCAGTACTTC
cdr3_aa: CASSPQGAVRETQYF

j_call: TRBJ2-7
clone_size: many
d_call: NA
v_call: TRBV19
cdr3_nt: TGTGCCAGTAGTGCGACAGACCTCTACGAGCAGTACTTC
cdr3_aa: CASSATDLYEQYF

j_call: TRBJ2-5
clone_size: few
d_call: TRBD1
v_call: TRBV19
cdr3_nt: TGTGCCAGTAGTACCAGACAGGGGCAGACCCAGTACTTC
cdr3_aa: CASSTRQGQTQYF

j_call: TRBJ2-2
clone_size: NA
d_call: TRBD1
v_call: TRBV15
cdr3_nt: TGTGCCACCAGCAGCACAGGGGCCTTGGTGTTCGGGGAGCTGTTTTTT
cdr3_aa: CATSSTGALVFGELFF

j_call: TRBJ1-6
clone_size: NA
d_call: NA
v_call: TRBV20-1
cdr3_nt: TGCAGTGCTAGAGTCGGGGGACGCTCCTATAATTCACCCCTCCACTTT
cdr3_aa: CSARVGGRSYNSPLHF

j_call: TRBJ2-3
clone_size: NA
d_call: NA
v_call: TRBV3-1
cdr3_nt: TGTGCCAGCAGCCAAAACTCCAAGTCGGGGGGCGCAGATACGCAGTATTTT
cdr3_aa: CASSQNSKSGGADTQYF

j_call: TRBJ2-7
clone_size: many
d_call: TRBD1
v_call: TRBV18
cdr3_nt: TGTGCCAGCTCTAGCCAGGGGGTGACCGAGCAGTACTTC
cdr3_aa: CASSSQGVTEQYF

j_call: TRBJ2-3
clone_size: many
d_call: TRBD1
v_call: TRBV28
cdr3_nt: TGTGCCAGCAGACCATTAGACAGGGTCATCCCAGATACGCAGTATTTT
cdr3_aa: CASRPLDRVIPDTQYF

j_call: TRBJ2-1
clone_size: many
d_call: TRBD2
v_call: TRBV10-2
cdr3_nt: TGCGCCAGCAGTGAGTCGGTACTAGCGGGAGGCAATGAGCAGTTCTTC
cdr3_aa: CASSESVLAGGNEQFF

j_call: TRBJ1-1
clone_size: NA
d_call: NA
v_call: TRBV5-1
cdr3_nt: TGCGCCTGCAGCTTGGGGAGGGTGAACACTGAAGCTTTCTTT
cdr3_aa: CACSLGRVNTEAFF

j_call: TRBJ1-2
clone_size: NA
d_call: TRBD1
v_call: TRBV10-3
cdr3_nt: TGTGCCATCAGGGAGGGGGCCGCGATCTATGGCTACACCTTC
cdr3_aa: CAIREGAAIYGYTF

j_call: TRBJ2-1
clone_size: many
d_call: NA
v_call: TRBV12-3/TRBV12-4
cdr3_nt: TGTGCCAGCCTCGTCGACCTTGCCAGCAATGAGCAGTTCTTC
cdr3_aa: CASLVDLASNEQFF

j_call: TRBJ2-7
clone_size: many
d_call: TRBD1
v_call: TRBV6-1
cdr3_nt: TGTGCCAGCAGTGATCCCGGGACAGGGACCTACGAGCAGTACTTC
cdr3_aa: CASSDPGTGTYEQYF

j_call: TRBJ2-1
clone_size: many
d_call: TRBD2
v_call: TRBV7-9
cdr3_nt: TGTGCCAGCAGCCTAACACCGGGACTAGCGGGAGTTGTTCGTGAAAATGAGCAGTTCTTC
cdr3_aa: CASSLTPGLAGVVRENEQFF

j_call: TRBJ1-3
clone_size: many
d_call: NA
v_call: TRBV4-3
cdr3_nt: TGCGCCAGCAGCCAAGGAGACTCTGGAAACACCATATATTTT
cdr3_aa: CASSQGDSGNTIYF

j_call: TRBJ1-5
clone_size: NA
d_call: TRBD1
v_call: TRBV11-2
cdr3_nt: TGTGCCAGCAGCACGGACAGGCTCAATCAGCCCCAGCATTTT
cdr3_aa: CASSTDRLNQPQHF

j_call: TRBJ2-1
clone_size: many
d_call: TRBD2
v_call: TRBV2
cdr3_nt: TGTGCCACCACGGGAGGGGGGGGCAATGAGCAGTTCTTC
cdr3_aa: CATTGGGGNEQFF

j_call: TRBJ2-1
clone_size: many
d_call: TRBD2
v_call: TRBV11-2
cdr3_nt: TGTGCCAGCAGCTACGGACTAGCGGGTAATGAGCAGTTCTTC
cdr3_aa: CASSYGLAGNEQFF

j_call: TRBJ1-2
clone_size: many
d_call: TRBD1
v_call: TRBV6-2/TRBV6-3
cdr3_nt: TGTGCCAGCAGGCGGACAGGGGGCGGAAGCCGATATGGCTACACCTTC
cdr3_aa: CASRRTGGGSRYGYTF

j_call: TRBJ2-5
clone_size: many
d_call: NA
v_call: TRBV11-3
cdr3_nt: TGTGCCAGCAGCTCTATGGGGGTCGGGGAGACCCAGTACTTC
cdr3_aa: CASSSMGVGETQYF

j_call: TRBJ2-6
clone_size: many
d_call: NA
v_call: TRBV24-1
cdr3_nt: TGTGCCACCAGTGATTCGGTCCTGACAAGCTCTGGGGCCAACGTCCTGACTTTC
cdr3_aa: CATSDSVLTSSGANVLTF

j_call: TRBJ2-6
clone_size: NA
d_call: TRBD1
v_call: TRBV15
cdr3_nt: TGTGCCACCAGCAGAGATGGGACAGGAGAGACGAGTCTGGCTGGGGCCAACGTCCTGACTTTC
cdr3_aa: CATSRDGTGETSLAGANVLTF

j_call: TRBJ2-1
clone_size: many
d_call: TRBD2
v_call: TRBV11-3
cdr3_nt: TGTGCCAGCAGCTTAGTCCGGGGACTACCCTTTTCTGGGCAGTTCTTC
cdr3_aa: CASSLVRGLPFSGQFF

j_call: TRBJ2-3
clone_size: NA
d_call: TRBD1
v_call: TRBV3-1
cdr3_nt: TGTGCCAGCAGCCACGACAGGGGCACAGATACGCAGTATTTT
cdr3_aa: CASSHDRGTDTQYF

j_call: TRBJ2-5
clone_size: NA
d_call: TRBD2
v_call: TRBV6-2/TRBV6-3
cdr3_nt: TGTGCCAGCAGTTACGGGGGGCTAGCGGGAGGTGAGACCCAGTACTTC
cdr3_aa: CASSYGGLAGGETQYF

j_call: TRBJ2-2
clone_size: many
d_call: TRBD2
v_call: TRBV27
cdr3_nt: TGTGCCAGCAGTTTCGAGGGTAGCGGGGGCGGGGAGCTGTTTTTT
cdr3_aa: CASSFEGSGGGELFF

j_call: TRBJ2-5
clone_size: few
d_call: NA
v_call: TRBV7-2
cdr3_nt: TGTGCCAGCAGCTTAAGGAGTACAGGGAGGGAGACCCAGTACTTC
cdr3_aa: CASSLRSTGRETQYF

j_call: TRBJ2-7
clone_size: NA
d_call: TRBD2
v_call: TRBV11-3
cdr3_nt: TGTGCCAGCAGCACGACAGGACTAGCGCACAGCGGCGGCTACGAGCAGTACTTC
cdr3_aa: CASSTTGLAHSGGYEQYF